A single sample gave rise to the 10 T cell receptor beta chains below, sequenced in a study of Tregs in tolerant kidney transplant recipients. Data came from immunoSEQ multiplex PCR; TCRdb stores just in-frame clones and leaves some out. This repertoire shows about 2,400 clones, about two fifths found once; its top ten account for about 6.7%. These TCRs are of unknown antigen specificity. The sample consisted of Tregs from blood cultured with allogeneic cells. The source is a human donor in good health.

V usage is TRBV6-1 and J usage is TRBJ1-3; D ambiguous. The V gene's germline CDR1 is MNHNS and CDR2 SASEGT. This CDR3 is built from 13 residues. Trimming cost V 6 bases and J 0 bases, with 6 bases left between them. CDR3 coding DNA: TGTGCCAGCAGCCACAACTCTGGAAACACCATATATTTT. Translated: CASSHNSGNTIYF.

This clone appeared a few times. This chain links TRBV10-3 with TRBJ1-1; no clear D gene. V dropped 5 bases and J dropped 1 base, with 5 bases sitting between them. Germline lookup yields CDR1 ENHRY and CDR2 SYGVKD. The CDR3 has 12 residues. DNA for the CDR3: TGTGCCATCAGTAAAGGGAACACTGAAGCTTTCTTT. Its protein product is CAISKGNTEAFF.

The chain links TRBV7-9 to TRBJ2-5, with 15 bases that match TRBD2. The ends lost 4 bases at V and 5 bases at J; junction bases unmatched: 2. This CDR3 has 15 amino acids. Looked up from germline, CDR1 is SEHNR and CDR2 is FQNEAQ (reference sequence). CDR3 protein: CASSSGTSGRETQYF. DNA of the CDR3: TGTGCCAGCAGCTCCGGGACTAGCGGGAGGGAGACCCAGTACTTC. Complete variable domain (other parts from reference TRBV7-9 and TRBJ2-5): DTGVSQNPRHKITKRGQNVTFRCDPISEHNRLYWYRQTLGQGPEFLTYFQNEAQLEKSRLLSDRFSAERPKGSFSTLEIQRTEQGDSAMYLCASSSGTSGRETQYFGPGTRLLVL.

The chain couples TRBV2 to TRBJ1-1, with D unresolved. From germline, CDR1 is SNHLY and CDR2 FYNNEI. V was clipped by 6 bases and J by 3 bases, with 11 bases between them. The length of the CDR3 is 13 residues. The CDR3 DNA follows: TGTGCCAGCAGGAACGAAGGGCACACTGAAGCTTTCTTT. This sequence encodes CASRNEGHTEAFF. The full variable domain, its missing parts supplied by reference TRBV2 and TRBJ1-1, is EPEVTQTPSHQVTQMGQEVILRCVPISNHLYFYWYRQILGQKVEFLVSFYNNEISEKSEIFDDQFSVERPDGSNFTLKIRSTKLEDSAMYFCASRNEGHTEAFFGQGTRLTVV.

The chain combines TRBV25-1 with TRBJ2-7; 9 bases line up with TRBD1. Germline trimming cut 6 bases from V and 2 bases from J; bases unmatched to any gene: 2. Germline CDR1 MGHDK, CDR2 SYGVNS. CDR3 size: 13 residues. The CDR3 coding sequence is TGTGCCAGCAGGACAGGGGGGACCTACGAGCAGTACTTC. Translation gives CASRTGGTYEQYF.

The V and J genes are TRBV13 and TRBJ1-2, with a possible D match to TRBD1 (6 bases). Germline lookup yields CDR1 PRHDT and CDR2 FYEKMQ (reference sequence). Trimming pared 10 bases from V and 4 bases from J, leaving 16 bases between. CDR3 size: 13 residues. The CDR3 sequence: CATRQVGGYGYTF. As DNA, the CDR3 is TGTGCCACTAGACAGGTCGGTGGCTATGGCTACACCTTC. The whole variable domain, remainder taken from reference TRBV13 and TRBJ1-2, is AAGVIQSPRHLIKEKRETATLKCYPIPRHDTVYWYQQGPGQDPQFLISFYEKMQSDKGSIPDRFSAQQFSDYHSELNMSSLELGDSALYFCATRQVGGYGYTFGSGTRLTVV.

Points on this clone: At one end, the junction sequence differs from germline, possibly due to a read error. The V call is TRBV19, the J call TRBJ2-3; TRBD2 matches 9 bases. CDR1 and CDR2 from the germline V gene are LNHDA and SQIVND (reference sequence). The CDR3 loop spans 13 amino acids. The CDR3 region has the DNA TGTGCCAGTAGTATAAGGCGGGGGGGCACACTCCATTTT. Translated: CASSIRRGGTLHF.

This clone turned up a few times. This chain links TRBV27 with TRBJ2-3; no clear D. The CDR3 spans 12 residues. V was pared by 5 bases and J by 6 bases, with 9 bases between. CDR1 is MNHEY and CDR2 is SMNVEV in the germline V gene (reference sequence). As DNA, the CDR3 is TGTGCCAGCAGTCTGCAACGGGATACGCAGTATTTT. The encoded protein is CASSLQRDTQYF.

The V gene is TRBV2, the J gene TRBJ1-3; a possible D gene is TRBD1 (6 bases). V lost 6 bases and J lost 3, with 15 bases in between. Germline CDR1 SNHLY, CDR2 FYNNEI. The CDR3 has 15 residues. The CDR3 region is CASRHQGGGGNTIYF. CDR3 coding DNA: TGTGCCAGCAGGCACCAGGGAGGGGGTGGAAACACCATATATTTT.

Only a few counts were recorded for this clone. V gene TRBV5-8 combines with J gene TRBJ2-3; possible D gene TRBD1, 6 bases. The germline CDR1 and CDR2 sequences are SGHTS and YDEGEE. The CDR3 runs 15 residues. V lost 4 bases and J lost 4, with 16 bases in between. Written as DNA, the CDR3 is TGTGCCAGCAGCATAACAGGGATCAAGGCAGATACGCAGTATTTT. This translates into CASSITGIKADTQYF. Drawing the rest from reference TRBV5-8 and TRBJ2-3, the complete variable domain is EAGVTQSPTHLIKTRGQQATLRCSPISGHTSVYWYQQALGLGLQFLLWYDEGEERNRGNFPPRFSGRQFPNYSSELNVNALELEDSALYLCASSITGIKADTQYFGPGTRLTVL.